Below, one T cell receptor beta chain is given with its context. This clone's antigen is unknown. Qualities for individual bases were not recorded, and no much larger clone is one base off. This record belongs to a study of OX40 agonist ivuxolimab in advanced cancers. In the study overall: Ivuxolimab, which targeted the costimulatory receptor OX40 (CD134), was an agonistic, fully human IgG2 monoclonal antibody. The purpose of peripheral TCRbeta sequencing was to test whether ivuxolimab changed TCR sequence diversity and led to clonal T-cell expansion. Prior anti-PD-1, anti-PD-L1 or anti-CTLA-4 therapy was permitted, and about two fifths of dose-escalation patients had received checkpoint inhibitors. Intravenous ivuxolimab was administered to patients every 2 weeks at six dose levels: 0.01, 0.1, 0.3, 1.5, 3 and 10 mg/kg. Of the approximately 50 dose-escalation patients, hepatocellular carcinoma was present in around 20, melanoma in approximately 15, renal cell carcinoma in 9 and head and neck cancer in 9. The paper reports the monotherapy dose-escalation portion (N of about 54 patients) of the phase I ivuxolimab trial. In the dose-escalation cohort, 65% to 85% of patients were male, and the mean age was 60 years with a range of roughly 20 to 85. Partial responses occurred in three dose-escalation patients, of whom one had hepatocellular carcinoma and two had cutaneous melanoma. What the study reported, not specific to this receptor: Partial responders in the 0.1-3.0 mg/kg groups had among the lowest normalized peripheral clonal expansion, especially among CD8+ T cells. Which antigens the clonally expanded peripheral T cells were specific for was not determined. At doses from 0.1 to 3.0 mg/kg, clonal expansion was seen in both CD4+ and CD8+ blood T cells between baseline and week 6. Low levels of normalized T-cell clonal expansion were also seen in some patients who did not respond. After ivuxolimab, more expanded clones were found on average in CD8+ T cells than in CD4+ T cells.

The trial excluded patients who had a history of autoimmune disease or who were on systemic immunosuppression. In every dose cohort, peripheral blood was drawn for TCR sequencing at baseline, cycle 4 day 1, and cycle 7 day 1. Samples came from an open-label, multicenter, first-in-human phase I dose-escalation trial of ivuxolimab. The trial enrolled adults with locally advanced or metastatic head and neck squamous cell, hepatocellular, melanoma or renal cell carcinoma. Before TCR sequencing, CD4+ and CD8+ T cells were separately sorted from peripheral blood. To sequence the TCRbeta CDR3 region, genomic DNA was isolated from the sorted cells. The immunoSEQ Assay was used to sequence the TCRbeta CDR3 regions. Held by TCRdb, this immuneACCESS table contains in-frame sequences only and omits some clones. Under half of the omission traces to an unresolved V gene where checked; the cause of the rest is unknown. Recorded for this sample are 82,000 or so clones; more than 80% of them occurred a single time. Approximately 2.3% of the sample is taken by the ten largest.

Trimming accounts for 6 bases at V and 5 bases at J, while the number of junction bases matched to no gene is 7. Spanning cysteine to phenylalanine, the CDR3 consists of 14 amino acids. Only the CDR3 DNA stays, 42 bases, in frame from base 1. As encoded in the germline V gene, CDR1 is MRHNA while CDR2 is SNTAGT. Recombination connected TRBV6-4 to TRBJ2-1, and TRBD1 matches 7 of the central bases. This sequence was found in an adult with an advanced solid tumor such as melanoma, head and neck, liver or kidney cancer. This specimen consisted of CD4+ or CD8+ T cells sorted from blood, obtained in a trial of the OX40 agonist ivuxolimab. The sequenced DNA is TGTGCCAGCAGAGCATCGACAGGGCACAATGAGCAGTTCTTC. Translated, this gives CASRASTGHNEQFF.